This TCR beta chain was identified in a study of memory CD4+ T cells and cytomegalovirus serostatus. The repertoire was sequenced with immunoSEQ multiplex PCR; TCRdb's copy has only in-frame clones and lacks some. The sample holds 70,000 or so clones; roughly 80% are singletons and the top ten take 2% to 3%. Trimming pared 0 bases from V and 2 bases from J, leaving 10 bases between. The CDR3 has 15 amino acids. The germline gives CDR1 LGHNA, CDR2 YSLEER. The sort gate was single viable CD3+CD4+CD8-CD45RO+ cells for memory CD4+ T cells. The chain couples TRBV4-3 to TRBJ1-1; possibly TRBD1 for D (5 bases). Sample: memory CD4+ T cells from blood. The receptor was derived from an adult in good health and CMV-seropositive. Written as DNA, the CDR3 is TGCGCCAGCAGCCAAGATAGGGGACCAAACACTGAAGCTTTCTTT. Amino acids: CASSQDRGPNTEAFF.